This T cell receptor beta chain is from a study of PD-1 blockade in classical Hodgkin lymphoma. Regarding the study as a whole: It was reported that newly diagnosed patients had less baseline TCR diversity than healthy donors.

Time point specified: cycle 4 day 1 (C4D1), after five to seven weeks of nivolumab. Each patient relapsed following autologous stem cell transplantation, and prior brentuximab vedotin exposure differed. Best responses included complete response and partial response; otherwise, the best response was progressive disease. CDR3 length: 13 residues. The germline V gene encodes CDR1 LNHDA and CDR2 SQIVND (reference sequence). Between the trimmed V and J ends, which lost 9 bases and 4 bases, there was a span of 14 bases. The repertoire was sequenced with immunoSEQ multiplex PCR; TCRdb's copy has only in-frame clones and lacks some. Counted here are approximately 22,000 clones, about 80% occurring once; the ten biggest clones make up 7.2%. Comments on this clone: What it recognizes is unknown.

This chain joins TRBV19 and TRBJ2-3; D ambiguous. The source is a human donor with classical Hodgkin lymphoma. Sequences were derived from peripheral blood mononuclear cells (PBMCs), sampled before the fourth cycle of nivolumab. The CDR3 DNA reads as TGTGCCAGCGGCCAAGGAGTCCCAGATACGCAGTATTTT. It encodes CASGQGVPDTQYF.